This T cell receptor (beta chain) was retrieved from a study of early T cells in non-severe SARS-CoV-2 infection. Study outcomes and limitations: Using VDJdb, the matching emphasized anti-spike CD8 responses while missing private and CD4 specificities.

Germline CDR1 SGHDN, CDR2 FVKESK. The CDR3 length is 14 residues. V lost 3 bases, J lost 2 bases, and 11 bases lay in between. On this clonotype: The antigen is not known.

Individually, cDNA molecules had unique molecular identifiers attached to them. MiXCR, applied by TCRdb to the 5' RACE reads, yields one record per CDR3 protein. The table lists some 110,000 distinct CDR3 sequences, 15% of them singletons. The chain links TRBV14 to TRBJ2-7; perhaps TRBD1 as D (6 bases). The receptor was isolated from an adult who was a healthcare worker with PCR-confirmed SARS-CoV-2 infection or an uninfected control (not recorded which). The sample consisted of whole blood. The CDR3, as DNA: TGTGCCAGCAGCCAGATGACAGGCACCTACGAGCAGTACTTC. It yields the protein CASSQMTGTYEQYF.